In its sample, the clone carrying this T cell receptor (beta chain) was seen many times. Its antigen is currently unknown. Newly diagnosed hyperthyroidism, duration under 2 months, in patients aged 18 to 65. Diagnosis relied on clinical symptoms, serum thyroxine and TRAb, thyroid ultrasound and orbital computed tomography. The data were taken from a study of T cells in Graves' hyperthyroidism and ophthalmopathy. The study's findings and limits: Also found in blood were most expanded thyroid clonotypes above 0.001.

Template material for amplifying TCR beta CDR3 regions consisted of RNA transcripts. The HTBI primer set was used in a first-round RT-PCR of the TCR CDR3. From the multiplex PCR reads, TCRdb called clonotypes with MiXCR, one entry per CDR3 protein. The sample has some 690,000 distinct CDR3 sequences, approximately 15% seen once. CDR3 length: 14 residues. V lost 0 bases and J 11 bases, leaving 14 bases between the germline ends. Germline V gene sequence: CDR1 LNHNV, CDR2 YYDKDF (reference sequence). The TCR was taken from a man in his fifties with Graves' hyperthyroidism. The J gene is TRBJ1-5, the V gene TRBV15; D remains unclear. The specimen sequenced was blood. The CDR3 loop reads CATSREASAPAQHF. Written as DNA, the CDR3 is TGTGCCACCAGCAGAGAGGCCAGCGCCCCGGCCCAGCATTTT.